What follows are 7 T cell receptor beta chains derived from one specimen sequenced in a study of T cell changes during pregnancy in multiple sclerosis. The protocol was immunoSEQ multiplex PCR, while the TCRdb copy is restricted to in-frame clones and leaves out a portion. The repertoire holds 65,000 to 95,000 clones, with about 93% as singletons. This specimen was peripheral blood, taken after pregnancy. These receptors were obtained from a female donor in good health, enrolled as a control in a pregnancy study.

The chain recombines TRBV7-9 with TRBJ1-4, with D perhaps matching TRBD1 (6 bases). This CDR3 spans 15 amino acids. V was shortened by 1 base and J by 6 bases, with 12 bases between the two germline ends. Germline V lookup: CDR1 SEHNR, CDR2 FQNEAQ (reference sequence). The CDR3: CASSLEGQGYEKLFF. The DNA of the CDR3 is TGTGCCAGCAGCTTAGAAGGTCAGGGGTATGAAAAACTGTTTTTT. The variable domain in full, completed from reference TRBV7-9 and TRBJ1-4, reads DTGVSQNPRHKITKRGQNVTFRCDPISEHNRLYWYRQTLGQGPEFLTYFQNEAQLEKSRLLSDRFSAERPKGSFSTLEIQRTEQGDSAMYLCASSLEGQGYEKLFFGSGTQLSVL.

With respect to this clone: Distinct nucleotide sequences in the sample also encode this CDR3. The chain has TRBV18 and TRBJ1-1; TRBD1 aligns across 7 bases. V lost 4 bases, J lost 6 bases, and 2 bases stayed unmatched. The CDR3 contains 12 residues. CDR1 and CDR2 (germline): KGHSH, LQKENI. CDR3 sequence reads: CASSLQGAEAFF. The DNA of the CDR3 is TGTGCCAGCTCACTCCAGGGGGCTGAAGCTTTCTTT.

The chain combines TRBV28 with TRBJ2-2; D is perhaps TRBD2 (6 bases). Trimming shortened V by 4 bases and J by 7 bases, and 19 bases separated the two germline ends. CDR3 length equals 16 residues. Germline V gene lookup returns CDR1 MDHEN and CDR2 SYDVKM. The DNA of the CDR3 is TGTGCCAGCAGTTCACGGCTAGCCGGAGGGGTCGGGGAGCTGTTTTTT. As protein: CASSSRLAGGVGELFF.

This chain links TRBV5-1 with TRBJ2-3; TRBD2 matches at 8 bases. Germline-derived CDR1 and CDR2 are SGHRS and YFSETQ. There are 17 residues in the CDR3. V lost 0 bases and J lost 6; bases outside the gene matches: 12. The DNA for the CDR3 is TGCGCCAGCAGCTTGGCCGAGCCGGGAGGGCCCGGCGATACGCAGTATTTT. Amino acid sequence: CASSLAEPGGPGDTQYF.

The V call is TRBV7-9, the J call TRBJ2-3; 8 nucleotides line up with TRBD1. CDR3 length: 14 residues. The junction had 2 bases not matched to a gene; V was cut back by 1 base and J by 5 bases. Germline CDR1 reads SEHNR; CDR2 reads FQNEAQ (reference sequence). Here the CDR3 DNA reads TGTGCCAGCAGCTTAGGACAGGGGATAGATACGCAGTATTTT. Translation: CASSLGQGIDTQYF.

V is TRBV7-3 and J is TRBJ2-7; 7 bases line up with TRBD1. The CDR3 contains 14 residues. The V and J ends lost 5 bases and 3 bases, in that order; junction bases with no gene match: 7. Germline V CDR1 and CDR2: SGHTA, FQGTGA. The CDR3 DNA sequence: TGTGCCAGCAGCATACAGGGGTCGAGCTACGAGCAGTACTTC. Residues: CASSIQGSSYEQYF.

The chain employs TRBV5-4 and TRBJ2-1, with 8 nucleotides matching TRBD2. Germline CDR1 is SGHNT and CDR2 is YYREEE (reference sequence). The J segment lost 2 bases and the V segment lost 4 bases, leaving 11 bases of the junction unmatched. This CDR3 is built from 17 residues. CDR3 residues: CASSRGIHGRAYNEQFF. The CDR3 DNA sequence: TGTGCCAGCAGCCGGGGAATTCACGGGAGGGCCTACAATGAGCAGTTCTTC.